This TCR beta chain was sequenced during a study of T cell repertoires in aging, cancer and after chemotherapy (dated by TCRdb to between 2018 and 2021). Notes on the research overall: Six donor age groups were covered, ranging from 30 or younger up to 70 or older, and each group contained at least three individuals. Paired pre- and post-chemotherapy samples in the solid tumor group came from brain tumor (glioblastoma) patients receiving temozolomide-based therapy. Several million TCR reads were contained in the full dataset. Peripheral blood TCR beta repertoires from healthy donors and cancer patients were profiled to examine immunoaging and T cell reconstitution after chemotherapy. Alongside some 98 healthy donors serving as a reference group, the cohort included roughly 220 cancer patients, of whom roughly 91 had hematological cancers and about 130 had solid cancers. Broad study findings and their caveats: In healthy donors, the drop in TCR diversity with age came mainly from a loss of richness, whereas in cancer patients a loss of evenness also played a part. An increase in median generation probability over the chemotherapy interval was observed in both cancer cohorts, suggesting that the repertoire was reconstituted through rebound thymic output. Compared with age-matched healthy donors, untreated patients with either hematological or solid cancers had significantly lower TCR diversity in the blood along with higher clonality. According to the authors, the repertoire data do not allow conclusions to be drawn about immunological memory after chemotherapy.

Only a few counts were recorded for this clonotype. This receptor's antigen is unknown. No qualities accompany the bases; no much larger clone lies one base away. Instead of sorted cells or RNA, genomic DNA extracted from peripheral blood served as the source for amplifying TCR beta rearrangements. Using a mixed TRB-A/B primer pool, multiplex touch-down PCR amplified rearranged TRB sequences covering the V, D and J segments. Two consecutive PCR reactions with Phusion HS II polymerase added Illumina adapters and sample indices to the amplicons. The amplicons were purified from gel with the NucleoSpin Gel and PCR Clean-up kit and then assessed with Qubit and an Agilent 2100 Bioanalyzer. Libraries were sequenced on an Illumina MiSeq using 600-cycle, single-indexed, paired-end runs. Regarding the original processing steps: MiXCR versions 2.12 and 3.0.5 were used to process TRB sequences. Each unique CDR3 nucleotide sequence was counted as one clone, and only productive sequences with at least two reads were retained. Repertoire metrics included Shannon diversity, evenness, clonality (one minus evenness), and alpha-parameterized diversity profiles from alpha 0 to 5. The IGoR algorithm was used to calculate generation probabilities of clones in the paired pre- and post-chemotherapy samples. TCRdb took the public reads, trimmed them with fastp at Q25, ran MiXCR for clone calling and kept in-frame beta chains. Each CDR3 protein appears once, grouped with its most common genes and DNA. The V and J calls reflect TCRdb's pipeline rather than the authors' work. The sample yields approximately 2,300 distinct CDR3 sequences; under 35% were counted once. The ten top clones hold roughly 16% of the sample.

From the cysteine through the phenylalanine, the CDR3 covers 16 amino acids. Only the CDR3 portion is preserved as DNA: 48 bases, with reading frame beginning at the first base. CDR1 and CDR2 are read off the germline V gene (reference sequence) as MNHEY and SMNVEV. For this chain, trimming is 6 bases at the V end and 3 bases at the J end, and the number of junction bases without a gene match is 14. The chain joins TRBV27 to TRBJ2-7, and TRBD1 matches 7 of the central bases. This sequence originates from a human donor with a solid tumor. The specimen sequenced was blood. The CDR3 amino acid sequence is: CASRRGRQGSFYEQYF. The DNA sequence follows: TGTGCCAGCAGACGAGGGCGACAGGGATCGTTCTACGAGCAGTACTTC.